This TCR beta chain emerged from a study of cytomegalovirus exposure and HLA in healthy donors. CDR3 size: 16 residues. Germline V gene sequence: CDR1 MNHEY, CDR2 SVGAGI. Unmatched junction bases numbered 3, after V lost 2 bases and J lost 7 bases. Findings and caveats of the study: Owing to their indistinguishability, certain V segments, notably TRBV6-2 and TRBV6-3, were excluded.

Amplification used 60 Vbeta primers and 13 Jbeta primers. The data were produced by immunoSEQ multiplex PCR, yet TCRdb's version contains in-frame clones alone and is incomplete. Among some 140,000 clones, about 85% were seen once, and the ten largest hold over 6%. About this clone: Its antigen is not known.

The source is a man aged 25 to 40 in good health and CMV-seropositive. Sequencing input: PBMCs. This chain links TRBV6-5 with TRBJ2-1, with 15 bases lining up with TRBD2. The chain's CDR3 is CASSYGLAGGLNEQFF. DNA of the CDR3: TGTGCCAGCAGTTACGGACTAGCGGGAGGGTTAAATGAGCAGTTCTTC.